What follows are 32 T cell receptor beta chains derived from one specimen sequenced in a study of blood T cell repertoires in COVID-19. The protocol was immunoSEQ multiplex PCR, while the TCRdb copy is restricted to in-frame clones and leaves out a portion. The sample has around 150,000 clones; roughly 71% are singletons. The sequenced sample was peripheral blood. Receptor source: a woman of 80 years or more with acute or convalescent COVID-19.

This chain uses TRBV19 with TRBJ2-1; D may be TRBD2 (6 bases). With 5 bases removed from V and 15 bases from J, the gap between germline ends came to 20 bases. Germline loops: CDR1 LNHDA, CDR2 SQIVND (reference sequence). The CDR3 is made up of 13 amino acids. The CDR3: CASSFYRGLEAFF. DNA for the CDR3: TGTGCCAGTAGTTTCTACCGGGGACTCGAGGCGTTCTTC. The full variable domain, its missing parts supplied by reference TRBV19 and TRBJ2-1, is DGGITQSPKYLFRKEGQNVTLSCEQNLNHDAMYWYRQDPGQGLRLIYYSQIVNDFQKGDIAEGYSVSREKKESFPLTVTSAQKNPTAFYLCASSFYRGLEAFFGPGTRLTVL.

The gene calls are TRBV5-1 and TRBJ1-1, with unresolved D. Germline V gene data show CDR1 as SGHRS and CDR2 as YFSETQ. The ends were cut back, 5 bases at V and 1 base at J, with 12 bases in the middle. The CDR3 runs 14 residues. CDR3 region: CASSTDGQNTEAFF. CDR3 coding DNA: TGCGCCAGCAGTACCGATGGCCAGAACACTGAAGCTTTCTTT.

The chain carries TRBV6-6 and TRBJ1-2; 8 bases map to TRBD1. CDR1 MNHNY and CDR2 SVGAGI come from the germline V gene (reference sequence). V lost 6 bases to trimming and J lost 6 bases; unmatched junction nucleotides: 12. The CDR3 is made up of 15 amino acids. The CDR3 region has the DNA TGTGCCAGCAGCTCTTCGCAGGACAGGGTGGATGGCTACACCTTC. Its translation: CASSSSQDRVDGYTF.

This chain links TRBV7-8 with TRBJ1-2; TRBD1 matches at 9 bases. This CDR3 has 17 residues. The trim removed 6 bases at V and 6 bases at J, leaving 17 bases unmatched. Germline V gene data show CDR1 as SGHVS and CDR2 as FQNEAQ. CDR3 residues: CASSYSVGQGRRDGYTF. The CDR3 region has the DNA TGTGCCAGCAGTTATTCCGTGGGACAGGGAAGGAGAGATGGCTACACCTTC.

The J gene is TRBJ2-3, the V gene TRBV10-1; tentatively, D is TRBD1 (5 bases). Germline CDR1 WNHNN, CDR2 SYGVQD (reference sequence). Trimming pared 6 bases from V and 4 bases from J, leaving 17 bases between. The CDR3 consists of 15 residues. The CDR3 DNA sequence: TGCGCCAGCAGCCAGACTTTGGGGCCACCAGATACGCAGTATTTT. Its translation is CASSQTLGPPDTQYF.

V and J are TRBV6-5 and TRBJ2-3; TRBD2 is a possible D gene (5 bases). In germline, CDR1 is MNHEY, CDR2 SVGAGI. This CDR3 is built from 14 residues. V shed 11 bases and J shed 1 base, with 16 bases lying between them. The CDR3 loop is CAVRRNPRTDTQYF. CDR3 in DNA: TGTGCCGTACGGAGGAATCCGCGCACAGATACGCAGTATTTT.

This chain uses TRBV7-9 with TRBJ2-1; TRBD1 aligns across 7 bases. The junction had 9 bases not matched to a gene; V was cut back by 5 bases and J by 2 bases. The CDR3 is 16 residues long. CDR1 and CDR2 (germline): SEHNR, FQNEAQ (reference sequence). The CDR3 region is CASSPKRQGPYNEQFF. In DNA, the CDR3 is TGTGCCAGCAGCCCCAAGAGACAGGGCCCCTACAATGAGCAGTTCTTC.

V gene TRBV7-3 combines with J gene TRBJ2-1, with a possible D match to TRBD2 (8 bases). This CDR3 has 14 residues. The germline CDR1 and CDR2 sequences are SGHTA and FQGTGA. Trimming took off 5 bases at V and 5 bases at J, with 13 bases between the two ends. The CDR3 sequence: CASSPGGTDNEQFF. DNA for the CDR3: TGTGCCAGCAGCCCGGGAGGGACAGACAATGAGCAGTTCTTC. Full variable domain (rest looked up from reference TRBV7-3 and TRBJ2-1): GAGVSQTPSNKVTEKGKYVELRCDPISGHTALYWYRQSLGQGPEFLIYFQGTGAADDSGLPNDRFFAVRPEGSVSTLKIQRTERGDSAVYLCASSPGGTDNEQFFGPGTRLTVL.

This clone was seen just once. The chain carries TRBV7-9 and TRBJ2-5; 8 nucleotides agree with TRBD2. V lost 0 bases and J lost 2; bases outside the gene matches: 14. Germline assignment: CDR1 SEHNR and CDR2 FQNEAQ (reference sequence). CDR3 length: 19 residues. CDR3 DNA sequence: TGTGCCAGCAGCTTAGCCCCACGTAGAGCGGGGGACCGACAAGAGACCCAGTACTTC. It encodes CASSLAPRRAGDRQETQYF.

The table lists this clone with a few counts. The chain uses TRBV29-1 and TRBJ1-2; 9 bases agree with TRBD1. This CDR3 has 13 amino acids. Looked up from germline, CDR1 is SQVTM and CDR2 is ANQGSEA. V shed 6 bases and J 8 bases; nucleotides not matched to a gene: 10. CDR3 sequence: CSVGTGIAGGYTF. The DNA for the CDR3 is TGCAGCGTAGGGACAGGGATAGCGGGAGGCTACACCTTC.

V gene TRBV4-2 combines with J gene TRBJ1-2; D is perhaps TRBD1 (5 bases). V dropped 3 bases and J dropped 3 bases, with 17 bases sitting between them. Germline V lookup: CDR1 LGHNA, CDR2 YNFKEQ. The CDR3 consists of 16 residues. The CDR3 sequence: CASSQLLRGVDYGYTF. The CDR3 coding sequence is TGTGCCAGCAGCCAGTTACTGCGGGGGGTTGACTATGGCTACACCTTC.

Only a few counts were recorded for this clone. The chain employs TRBV18 and TRBJ2-1, with 7 bases that match TRBD2. With V trimmed by 6 bases and J by 9 bases, 14 bases remained unmatched. The CDR3 contains 15 residues. Per the germline V gene, CDR1 is KGHSH and CDR2 is LQKENI. DNA for the CDR3: TGTGCCAGCTCGCAGGGAGCAGCGGGGTCTGGTGAGCAGTTCTTC. As protein: CASSQGAAGSGEQFF.

In nucleotides, the CDR3 is TGTGCCAGCAGCTCCCAAGGCGAAGGGAGCTATGGCTACACCTTC. Amino acids: CASSSQGEGSYGYTF. The chain joins TRBV7-3 to TRBJ1-2, with no clear D. Germline CDR1 and CDR2: SGHTA and FQGTGA. V was clipped by 4 bases and J by 4 bases, with 16 bases between them. The CDR3 is made up of 15 amino acids.

This clone turned up a few times. This chain links TRBV2 with TRBJ2-2, with D perhaps TRBD2 (7 bases). V was pared by 1 base and J by 6 bases, with 12 bases between. This CDR3 region has 15 residues. CDR1 is SNHLY and CDR2 is FYNNEI in the germline V gene. CDR3 region: CASSEVGGRSGELFF. In DNA, the CDR3 is TGTGCCAGCAGTGAAGTCGGGGGGCGCTCCGGGGAGCTGTTTTTT.

Note on this clone: As the CDR3 is not closed by the conserved phenylalanine or tryptophan, this likely results from a read error. No DNA is shown, since the ends of the CDR3 on it are uncertain; the CDR3 is the one TCRdb lists. This sequence joins TRBV7-9 and TRBJ1-1. Per germline, CDR1 SEHNR and CDR2 FQNEAQ (reference sequence). The CDR3 adds up to 11 amino acids, both ends counted. The CDR3: CASSLEGRSNL.

This clone was seen once. The chain recombines TRBV3-1 (or the pseudogene TRBV3-2) with TRBJ2-2; the match to TRBD1 covers 8 bases. CDR1 and CDR2 from the germline V gene are LGHDT and YNNKEL (reference sequence). Unmatched junction bases numbered 5, after V lost 6 bases and J lost 5 bases. This CDR3 comprises 14 residues. The CDR3 nucleotides read TGTGCCAGCAGTCATGGACAGGGAACCGGGGAGCTGTTTTTT. Protein: CASSHGQGTGELFF.

This clone turned up a few times. This chain uses TRBV20-1 with TRBJ1-2, with unresolved D. Germline CDR1 DFQATT, CDR2 SNEGSKA (reference sequence). Trimming left V 3 bases short and J 8 bases short, with 13 bases between. The CDR3 is 12 residues long. CDR3 amino acids: CSASRQALGYTF. CDR3 nucleotide sequence: TGCAGTGCTAGTCGGCAGGCATTGGGCTACACCTTC.

V is TRBV4-2 and J is TRBJ1-2; unclear D gene. The CDR3 has 14 residues. V was clipped by 4 bases and J by 1 base, with 10 bases between them. The V gene's germline CDR1 is LGHNA and CDR2 YNFKEQ. The DNA for the CDR3 is TGTGCCAGCAGCCCCACAGAAGTTAACTATGGCTACACCTTC. Translated: CASSPTEVNYGYTF.

The chain uses TRBV7-2 and TRBJ1-1, with D perhaps matching TRBD1 (5 bases). The CDR3 covers 14 residues. The germline gives CDR1 SGHTA, CDR2 FQGNSA. Trimming left V 0 bases short and J 5 bases short, with 10 bases between. The CDR3 DNA sequence: TGTGCCAGCAGCTTAGCGCTGGAGGGGACTGAAGCTTTCTTT. Protein product: CASSLALEGTEAFF. The variable domain in full, completed from reference TRBV7-2 and TRBJ1-1, reads GAGVSQSPSNKVTEKGKDVELRCDPISGHTALYWYRQSLGQGLEFLIYFQGNSAPDKSGLPSDRFSAERTGGSVSTLTIQRTQQEDSAVYLCASSLALEGTEAFFGQGTRLTVV.

The CDR3 here is CASSNQQGVNEKLFF. The CDR3 DNA follows: TGTGCCAGCAGCAATCAACAGGGGGTTAATGAAAAACTGTTTTTT. V and J are TRBV5-6 and TRBJ1-4; TRBD1 matches 8 bases. The CDR3 is 15 residues long. In germline, CDR1 is SGHDT, CDR2 YYEEEE. After removal of 4 bases from V and 4 bases from J, the junction contained 6 bases not matched to a gene.

The rearrangement uses TRBV5-1 and TRBJ1-4, with D perhaps matching TRBD1 (5 bases). V gave up 4 bases and J gave up 0 bases, with 10 bases separating them. The CDR3 has 15 amino acids. Germline V gene sequence: CDR1 SGHRS, CDR2 YFSETQ. The CDR3 DNA reads TGCGCCAGCAGCGGGGGGTATGCAACTAATGAAAAACTGTTTTTT. Translating gives CASSGGYATNEKLFF.

This clone was observed a single time. J is TRBJ2-5 and V is TRBV5-4, with TRBD2 as a possible D gene (5 bases). With 4 bases removed from V and 5 bases from J, the gap between germline ends came to 6 bases. Germline CDR1 SGHNT, CDR2 YYREEE (reference sequence). This CDR3 is built from 11 residues. The CDR3 DNA sequence: TGTGCCAGCAGCCGAGGGGAGACCCAGTACTTC. It specifies CASSRGETQYF.

This chain joins TRBV7-9 and TRBJ1-2, with D uncertain. The CDR3 runs to 14 residues. V lost 3 bases to trimming and J lost 5 bases, with 13 bases between them. CDR1 and CDR2 from the germline V gene are SEHNR and FQNEAQ (reference sequence). The CDR3 DNA sequence: TGTGCCAGCAGCTTGGGTGTCAGGCCTTATGGCTACACCTTC. This translates into CASSLGVRPYGYTF.

The chain combines TRBV18 with TRBJ1-1, with a possible D match to TRBD1 (5 bases). Germline CDR1 and CDR2: KGHSH and LQKENI. The CDR3 runs to 13 residues. Trimming shortened V by 6 bases and J by 1 base, and 9 bases separated the two germline ends. The CDR3 DNA is TGTGCCAGCTCGGACGGGGGGAACACTGAAGCTTTCTTT. This codes for CASSDGGNTEAFF.

This clone was seen only a few times. V usage is TRBV4-1 and J usage is TRBJ1-3, with unresolved D. The CDR3 is made up of 16 amino acids. Germline CDR1 is MGHRA and CDR2 is YSYEKL. Trimming removed 0 bases from V and 1 base from J, with 10 bases in between. The CDR3 DNA follows: TGCGCCAGCAGCCAAGACGTCCGGGGTTCTGGAAACACCATATATTTT. As protein: CASSQDVRGSGNTIYF.

CDR3 coding DNA: TGTGCCAGTAGTCCCGCGGGTGGTTACCTCTCTGGAAACACCATATATTTT. This encodes CASSPAGGYLSGNTIYF. This chain uses TRBV19 with TRBJ1-3; D ambiguous. V was cut by 5 bases and J by 0 bases, with 17 bases left in between. Germline loops: CDR1 LNHDA, CDR2 SQIVND (reference sequence). The CDR3 length is 17 residues.

The chain combines TRBV2 with TRBJ1-5; D gene unclear. V gave up 2 bases and J gave up 0 bases, with 11 bases separating them. The CDR3 runs 16 residues. Germline V gene data show CDR1 as SNHLY and CDR2 as FYNNEI. The CDR3 DNA reads TGTGCCAGCAGTGAAACCGGGATCTATAGCAATCAGCCCCAGCATTTT. Protein sequence: CASSETGIYSNQPQHF.

V usage is TRBV11-2 and J usage is TRBJ2-3; 8 bases line up with TRBD1. The CDR3 is made up of 15 amino acids. From germline, CDR1 is SGHAT and CDR2 FQNNGV. Trimming at V came to 7 bases and at J to 6 bases, leaving 12 bases not matched to a gene. The CDR3 DNA reads as TGTGCCAGCACAGAGCAGGGGGCTTTGGGGGATACGCAGTATTTT. Protein sequence: CASTEQGALGDTQYF.

This chain connects TRBV18 to TRBJ1-2, with D possibly matching TRBD1 (6 bases). V was trimmed by 4 bases and J by 2 bases, leaving 17 bases between them. Germline CDR1 is KGHSH and CDR2 is LQKENI. CDR3 length: 16 amino acids. CDR3 sequence (DNA): TGTGCCAGCTCACGATTCTCCGGGACACAAAACTATGGCTACACCTTC. Translation gives CASSRFSGTQNYGYTF. The variable domain in full, with the rest retrieved from reference TRBV18 and TRBJ1-2, is NAGVMQNPRHLVRRRGQEARLRCSPMKGHSHVYWYRQLPEEGLKFMVYLQKENIIDESGMPKERFSAEFPKEGPSILRIQQVVRGDSAAYFCASSRFSGTQNYGYTFGSGTRLTVV.

This chain joins TRBV10-1 and TRBJ2-1; the match to TRBD2 covers 15 bases. Per the germline V gene, CDR1 is WNHNN and CDR2 is SYGVQD (reference sequence). V shed 2 bases and J 6 bases; nucleotides not matched to a gene: 8. The CDR3 loop spans 18 amino acids. CDR3 sequence: CASSEGGLAGGRSNEQFF. The CDR3 DNA reads as TGCGCCAGCAGTGAGGGGGGACTAGCGGGAGGCCGCAGCAATGAGCAGTTCTTC.

The chain links TRBV18 to TRBJ1-1; D is unclear. From germline, CDR1 is KGHSH and CDR2 LQKENI. The CDR3 sequence is 15 residues long. V was pared by 0 bases and J by 8 bases, with 16 bases between. The CDR3 DNA is TGTGCCAGCTCACCACCGGCACAGTTGAGGGAGGAAGCTTTCTTT. Amino acids: CASSPPAQLREEAFF.

The rearrangement uses TRBV19 and TRBJ2-2; weak D call: TRBD1 (6 bases). Germline values: CDR1 LNHDA, CDR2 SQIVND (reference sequence). The V end lost 6 bases, the J end lost 0 bases, and 14 bases lay between the germline ends. CDR3 length: 16 residues. Written as DNA, the CDR3 is TGTGCCAGTAGAAAGGAAACAGGGACGAACACCGGGGAGCTGTTTTTT. This codes for CASRKETGTNTGELFF.